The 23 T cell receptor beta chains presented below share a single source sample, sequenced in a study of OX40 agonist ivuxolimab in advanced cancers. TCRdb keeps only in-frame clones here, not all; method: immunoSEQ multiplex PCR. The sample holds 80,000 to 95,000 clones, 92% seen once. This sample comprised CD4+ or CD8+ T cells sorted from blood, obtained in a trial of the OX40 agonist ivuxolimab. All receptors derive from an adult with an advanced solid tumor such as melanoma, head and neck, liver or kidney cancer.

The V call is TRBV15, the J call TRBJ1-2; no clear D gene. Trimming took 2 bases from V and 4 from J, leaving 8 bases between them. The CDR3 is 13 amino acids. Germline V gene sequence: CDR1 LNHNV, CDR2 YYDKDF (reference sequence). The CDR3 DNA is TGTGCCACCAGCAGATCGGGTACCTATGGCTACACCTTC. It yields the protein CATSRSGTYGYTF.

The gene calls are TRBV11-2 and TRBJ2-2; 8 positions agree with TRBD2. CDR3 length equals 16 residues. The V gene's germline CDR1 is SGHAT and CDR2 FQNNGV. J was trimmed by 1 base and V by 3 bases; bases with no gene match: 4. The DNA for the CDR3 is TGTGCCAGCAGCTTCGGGGGGGGACAGAACACCGGGGAGCTGTTTTTT. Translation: CASSFGGGQNTGELFF. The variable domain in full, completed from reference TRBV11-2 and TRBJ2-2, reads EAGVAQSPRYKIIEKRQSVAFWCNPISGHATLYWYQQILGQGPKLLIQFQNNGVVDDSQLPKDRFSAERLKGVDSTLKIQPAKLEDSAVYLCASSFGGGQNTGELFFGEGSRLTVL.

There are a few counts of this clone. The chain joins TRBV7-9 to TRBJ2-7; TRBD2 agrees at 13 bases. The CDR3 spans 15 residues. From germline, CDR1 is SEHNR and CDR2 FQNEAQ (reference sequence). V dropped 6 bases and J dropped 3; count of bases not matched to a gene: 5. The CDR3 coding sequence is TGTGCCAGCAGACGAGGACTAGCGGGGGACTACGAGCAGTACTTC. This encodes CASRRGLAGDYEQYF.

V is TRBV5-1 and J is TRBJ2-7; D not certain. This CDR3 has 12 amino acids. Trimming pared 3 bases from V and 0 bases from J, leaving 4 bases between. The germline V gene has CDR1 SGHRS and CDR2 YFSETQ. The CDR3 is CASSYSSYEQYF. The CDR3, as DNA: TGCGCCAGCAGCTACAGCTCCTACGAGCAGTACTTC.

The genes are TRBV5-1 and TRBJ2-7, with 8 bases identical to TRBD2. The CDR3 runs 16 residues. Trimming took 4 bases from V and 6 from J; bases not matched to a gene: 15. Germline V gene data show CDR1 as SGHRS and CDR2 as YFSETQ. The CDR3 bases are TGCGCCAGCAGCCACTCGGGGTGGGGACTAGGCAGCGAGCAGTACTTC. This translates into CASSHSGWGLGSEQYF.

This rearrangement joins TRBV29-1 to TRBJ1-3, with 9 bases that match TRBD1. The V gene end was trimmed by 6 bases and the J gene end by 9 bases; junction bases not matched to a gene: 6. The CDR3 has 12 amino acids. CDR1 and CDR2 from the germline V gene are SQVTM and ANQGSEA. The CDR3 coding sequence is TGCAGCGTCGGCTTGACAGGGGGCACCATATATTTT. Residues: CSVGLTGGTIYF.

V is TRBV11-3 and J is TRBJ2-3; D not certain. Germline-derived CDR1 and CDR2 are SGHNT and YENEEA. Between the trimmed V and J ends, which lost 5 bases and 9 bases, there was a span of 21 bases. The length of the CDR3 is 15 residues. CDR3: CASSLGRDSPWTQYF. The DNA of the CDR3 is TGTGCCAGCAGCCTAGGTCGTGATTCGCCGTGGACGCAGTATTTT.

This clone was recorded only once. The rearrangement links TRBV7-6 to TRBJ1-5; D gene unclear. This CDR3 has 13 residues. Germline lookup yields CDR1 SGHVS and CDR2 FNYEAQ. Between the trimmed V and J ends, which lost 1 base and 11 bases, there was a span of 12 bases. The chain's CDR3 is CASSLDAKAAQHF. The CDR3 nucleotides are TGTGCCAGCAGCTTAGATGCAAAAGCAGCCCAGCATTTT.

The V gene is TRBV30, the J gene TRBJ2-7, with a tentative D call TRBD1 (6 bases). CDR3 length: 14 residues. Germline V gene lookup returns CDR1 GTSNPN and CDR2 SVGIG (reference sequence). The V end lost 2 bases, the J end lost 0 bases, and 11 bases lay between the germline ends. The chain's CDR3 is CAWSKGDTSYEQYF. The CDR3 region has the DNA TGTGCCTGGAGTAAGGGGGATACCTCCTACGAGCAGTACTTC.

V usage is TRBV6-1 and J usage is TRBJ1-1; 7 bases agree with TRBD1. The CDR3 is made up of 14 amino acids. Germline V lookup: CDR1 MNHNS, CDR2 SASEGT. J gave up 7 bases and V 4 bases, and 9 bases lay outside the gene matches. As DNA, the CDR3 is TGTGCCAGCAGTGGACGATGGCCAGGGGGTGAAGCTTTCTTT. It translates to CASSGRWPGGEAFF.

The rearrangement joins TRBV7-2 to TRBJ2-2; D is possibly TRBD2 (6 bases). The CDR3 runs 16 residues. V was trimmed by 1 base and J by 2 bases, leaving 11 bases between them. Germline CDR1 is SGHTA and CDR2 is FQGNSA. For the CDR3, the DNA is TGTGCCAGCAGCTTAGTGGGGACTGCTAACACCGGGGAGCTGTTTTTT. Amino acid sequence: CASSLVGTANTGELFF. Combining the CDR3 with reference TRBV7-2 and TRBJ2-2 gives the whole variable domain GAGVSQSPSNKVTEKGKDVELRCDPISGHTALYWYRQSLGQGLEFLIYFQGNSAPDKSGLPSDRFSAERTGGSVSTLTIQRTQQEDSAVYLCASSLVGTANTGELFFGEGSRLTVL.

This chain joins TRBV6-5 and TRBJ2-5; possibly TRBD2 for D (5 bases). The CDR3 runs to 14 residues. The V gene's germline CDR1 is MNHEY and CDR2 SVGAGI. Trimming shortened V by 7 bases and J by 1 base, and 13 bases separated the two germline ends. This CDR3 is CASKAGVVQETQYF. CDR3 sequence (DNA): TGTGCCAGCAAAGCCGGGGTTGTCCAAGAGACCCAGTACTTC.

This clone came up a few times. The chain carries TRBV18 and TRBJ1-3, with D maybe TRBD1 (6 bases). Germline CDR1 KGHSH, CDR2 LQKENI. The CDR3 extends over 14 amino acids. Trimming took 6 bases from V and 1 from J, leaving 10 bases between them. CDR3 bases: TGTGCCAGCTCCACAGGGCATTCTGGAAACACCATATATTTT. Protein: CASSTGHSGNTIYF.

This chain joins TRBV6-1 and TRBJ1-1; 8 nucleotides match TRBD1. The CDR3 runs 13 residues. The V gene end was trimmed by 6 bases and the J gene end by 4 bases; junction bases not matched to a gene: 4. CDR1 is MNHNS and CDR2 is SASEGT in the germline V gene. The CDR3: CASRPDRGTEAFF. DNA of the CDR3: TGTGCCAGCAGGCCCGACAGGGGCACTGAAGCTTTCTTT.

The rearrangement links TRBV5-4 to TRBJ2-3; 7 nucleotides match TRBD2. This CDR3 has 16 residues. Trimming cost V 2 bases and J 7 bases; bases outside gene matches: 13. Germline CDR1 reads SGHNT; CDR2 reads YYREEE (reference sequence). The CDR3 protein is CASSFKSGGVGNTQYF. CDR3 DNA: TGTGCCAGCAGCTTCAAGTCGGGAGGAGTTGGTAATACGCAGTATTTT.

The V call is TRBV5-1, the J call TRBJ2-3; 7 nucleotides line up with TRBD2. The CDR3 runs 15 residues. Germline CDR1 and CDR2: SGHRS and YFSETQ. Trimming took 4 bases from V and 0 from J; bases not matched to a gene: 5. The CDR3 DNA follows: TGCGCCAGCAGCAGAATAGCGGGTAGCACAGATACGCAGTATTTT. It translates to CASSRIAGSTDTQYF.

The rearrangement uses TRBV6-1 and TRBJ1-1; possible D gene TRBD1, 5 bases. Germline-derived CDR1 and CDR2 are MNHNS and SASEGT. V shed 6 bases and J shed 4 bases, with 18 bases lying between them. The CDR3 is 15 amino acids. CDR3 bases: TGTGCCAGCAGAAGGTCCTCCGGGACCCCCACTGAAGCTTTCTTT. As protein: CASRRSSGTPTEAFF.

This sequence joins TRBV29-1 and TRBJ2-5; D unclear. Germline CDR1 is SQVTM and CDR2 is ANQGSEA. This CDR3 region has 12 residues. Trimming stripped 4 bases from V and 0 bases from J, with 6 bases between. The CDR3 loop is CSVGINQETQYF. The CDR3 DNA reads TGCAGCGTTGGTATCAACCAAGAGACCCAGTACTTC.

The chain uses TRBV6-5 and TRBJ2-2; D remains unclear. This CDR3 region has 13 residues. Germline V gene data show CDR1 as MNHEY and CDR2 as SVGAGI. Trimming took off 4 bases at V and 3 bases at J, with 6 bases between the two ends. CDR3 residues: CASSSGHTGELFF. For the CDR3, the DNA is TGTGCCAGCAGTTCCGGTCACACCGGGGAGCTGTTTTTT.

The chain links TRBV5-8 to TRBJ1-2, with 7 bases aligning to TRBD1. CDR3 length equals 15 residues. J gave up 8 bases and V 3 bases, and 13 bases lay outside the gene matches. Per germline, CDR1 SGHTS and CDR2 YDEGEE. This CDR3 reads CASSSGQRGSEGYTF. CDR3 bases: TGTGCCAGCAGCTCGGGACAGCGGGGTTCAGAGGGCTACACCTTC.

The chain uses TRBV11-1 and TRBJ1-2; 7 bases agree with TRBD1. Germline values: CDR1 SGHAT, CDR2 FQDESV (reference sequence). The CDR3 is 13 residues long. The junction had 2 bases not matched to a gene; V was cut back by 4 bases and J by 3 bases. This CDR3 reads CASSSGQDYGYTF. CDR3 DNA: TGTGCCAGCAGCTCAGGACAGGACTATGGCTACACCTTC.

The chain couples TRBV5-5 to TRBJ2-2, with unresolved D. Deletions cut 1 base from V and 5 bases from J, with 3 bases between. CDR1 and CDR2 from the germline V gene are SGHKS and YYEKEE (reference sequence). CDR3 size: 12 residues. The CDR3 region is CASSLMTGELFF. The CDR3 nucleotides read TGTGCCAGCAGCTTGATGACCGGGGAGCTGTTTTTT.

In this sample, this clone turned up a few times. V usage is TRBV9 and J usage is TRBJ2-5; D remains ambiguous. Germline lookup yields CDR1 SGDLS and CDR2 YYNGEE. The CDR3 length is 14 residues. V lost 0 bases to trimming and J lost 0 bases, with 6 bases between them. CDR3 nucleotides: TGTGCCAGCAGCGTAGCGCTGAACCAAGAGACCCAGTACTTC. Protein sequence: CASSVALNQETQYF.